The present entry profiles one T cell receptor (beta chain) with its context. This entry belongs to a study of shared clonotypes between healthy human individuals. CDR3 length: 16 amino acids. The germline V gene has CDR1 SEHNR and CDR2 FQNEAQ (reference sequence). V was clipped by 5 bases and J by 7 bases; unmatched bases: 14. For every subset, genomic DNA was evenly distributed across several immunoSEQ plates. Profiled with immunoSEQ multiplex PCR; TCRdb holds only in-frame clones, not every one. Of about 520,000 clones listed, approximately 81% are singletons. None of the donors, who were healthy HIV-negative adults, had recently had acute infections or vaccinations.

This clonotype was obtained from a woman aged 40-49 years in good health. Some clones in this sample may be carry-over from other donors' samples. The sample was PBMCs. The rearrangement links TRBV7-9 to TRBJ2-1; the match to TRBD2 covers 7 bases. The CDR3 loop is CASSPTRAGIGNEQFF. CDR3 nucleotides: TGTGCCAGCAGCCCCACCAGAGCGGGAATAGGGAATGAGCAGTTCTTC. Full variable domain (missing parts from reference TRBV7-9 and TRBJ2-1): DTGVSQNPRHKITKRGQNVTFRCDPISEHNRLYWYRQTLGQGPEFLTYFQNEAQLEKSRLLSDRFSAERPKGSFSTLEIQRTEQGDSAMYLCASSPTRAGIGNEQFFGPGTRLTVL.